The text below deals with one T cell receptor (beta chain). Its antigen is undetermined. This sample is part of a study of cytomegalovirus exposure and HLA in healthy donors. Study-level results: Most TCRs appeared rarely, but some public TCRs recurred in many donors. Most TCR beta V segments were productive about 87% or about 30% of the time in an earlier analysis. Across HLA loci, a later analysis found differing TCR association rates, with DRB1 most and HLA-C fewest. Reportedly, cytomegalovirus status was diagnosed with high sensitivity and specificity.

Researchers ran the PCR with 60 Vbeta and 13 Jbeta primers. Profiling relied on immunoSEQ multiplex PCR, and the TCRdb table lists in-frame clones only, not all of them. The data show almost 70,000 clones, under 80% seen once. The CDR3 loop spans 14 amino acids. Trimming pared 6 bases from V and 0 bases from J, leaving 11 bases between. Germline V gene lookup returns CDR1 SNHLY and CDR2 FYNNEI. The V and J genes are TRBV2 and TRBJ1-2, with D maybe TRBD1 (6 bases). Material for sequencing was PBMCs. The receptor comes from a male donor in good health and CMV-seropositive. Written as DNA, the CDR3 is TGTGCCAGCAGCCCTCAGGGGACTAACTATGGCTACACCTTC. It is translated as CASSPQGTNYGYTF.